The 19 T cell receptor beta chains presented below share a single source sample, sequenced in a study of glioma-infiltrating T cells after dendritic cell vaccination. Sequencing used immunoSEQ multiplex PCR; TCRdb keeps in-frame clones, though not all of them. Here the sample spans 30,000 to 40,000 clones, 82% being singletons. The sample here was blood, taken before dendritic cell vaccination. The receptors were gathered from a human donor with glioblastoma.

This clone is a singleton in its sample. This chain uses TRBV4-3 with TRBJ1-5; TRBD1 might be the D (5 bases). The CDR3 totals 17 residues. The V and J ends lost 4 bases and 6 bases respectively, with 22 bases between them. In germline, CDR1 is LGHNA, CDR2 YSLEER. The CDR3: CASSPSGAGVGSQPQHF. CDR3 DNA: TGCGCCAGCAGCCCCAGCGGGGCGGGGGTCGGGAGTCAGCCCCAGCATTTT.

The CDR3 coding sequence is TGTGCCAGTAGTATCCGGACTAGCGGATACTACAATGAGCAGTTCTTC. Amino acid sequence: CASSIRTSGYYNEQFF. V usage is TRBV19 and J usage is TRBJ2-1, with 10 bases aligning to TRBD2. Trimming removed 3 bases from V and 3 bases from J; junction bases left unmatched: 5. Germline CDR1 LNHDA, CDR2 SQIVND (reference sequence). The CDR3 length is 16 residues. Supplemented by reference TRBV19 and TRBJ2-1, the full variable domain reads DGGITQSPKYLFRKEGQNVTLSCEQNLNHDAMYWYRQDPGQGLRLIYYSQIVNDFQKGDIAEGYSVSREKKESFPLTVTSAQKNPTAFYLCASSIRTSGYYNEQFFGPGTRLTVL.

This clone was detected only a few times. The chain recombines TRBV7-9 with TRBJ1-4; no firm D call. Trimming cost V 1 base and J 8 bases, with 5 bases left between them. The CDR3 is 12 residues long. Germline V gene data show CDR1 as SEHNR and CDR2 as FQNEAQ (reference sequence). Here the CDR3 DNA reads TGTGCCAGCAGCTTAGAACTGGAAAAACTGTTTTTT. It codes for CASSLELEKLFF.

The chain uses TRBV5-1 and TRBJ2-3, with TRBD1 identical over 9 bases. V dropped 4 bases and J dropped 4; count of bases not matched to a gene: 10. Germline V gives CDR1 SGHRS, CDR2 YFSETQ. The CDR3 consists of 16 residues. The CDR3 DNA sequence: TGCGCCAGCAGCCGGACCGGGACAGGGTCGTCAGATACGCAGTATTTT. Translating it yields CASSRTGTGSSDTQYF. The full variable domain, rest sourced from reference TRBV5-1 and TRBJ2-3, is KAGVTQTPRYLIKTRGQQVTLSCSPISGHRSVSWYQQTPGQGLQFLFEYFSETQRNKGNFPGRFSGRQFSNSRSEMNVSTLELGDSALYLCASSRTGTGSSDTQYFGPGTRLTVL.

The V gene is TRBV19, the J gene TRBJ2-7, with D perhaps matching TRBD1 (6 bases). V was cut by 5 bases and J by 3 bases, with 29 bases left in between. The CDR3 has 19 residues. Germline V lookup: CDR1 LNHDA, CDR2 SQIVND (reference sequence). The CDR3 bases are TGTGCCAGTAGTCCTTTACCCAGGGCAGGGGTAAACGGGGTCTACGAGCAGTACTTC. It encodes CASSPLPRAGVNGVYEQYF.

The chain has TRBV6-1 and TRBJ2-7; 11 bases agree with TRBD2. Germline loops: CDR1 MNHNS, CDR2 SASEGT. The V segment lost 2 bases and the J segment 5 bases; nucleotides outside the gene matches: 17. The CDR3 sequence is 19 residues long. The CDR3 DNA reads as TGTGCCAGCAGTGAATGGGCATACGGTAGCGGGGGGGCTAGGAACGAGCAGTACTTC. Translating it yields CASSEWAYGSGGARNEQYF.

The chain is built from TRBV7-4 and TRBJ2-3; D is undetermined. This CDR3 region has 13 residues. Germline V gene data show CDR1 as SGHVT and CDR2 as SQSDAQ. The germline V and J ends were trimmed by 5 bases and 6 bases, with 12 bases remaining between them. CDR3 DNA sequence: TGTGCCAGCAGCCCCCAGGAATTTGATACGCAGTATTTT. Amino acid sequence: CASSPQEFDTQYF.

The rearrangement uses TRBV28 and TRBJ2-7; tentative D call: TRBD1 (6 bases). Deletions cut 10 bases from V and 2 bases from J, with 18 bases between. There are 14 residues in the CDR3. The germline CDR1 and CDR2 sequences are MDHEN and SYDVKM. CDR3 sequence (DNA): TGTGCCACCCTGAAGACAGGCTTAACCTACGAGCAGTACTTC. Residues: CATLKTGLTYEQYF.

This sequence joins TRBV6-1 and TRBJ2-7; 11 bases line up with TRBD1. Germline-derived CDR1 and CDR2 are MNHNS and SASEGT. The CDR3 sequence is 16 residues long. The J segment lost 5 bases and the V segment lost 4 bases, leaving 10 bases of the junction unmatched. CDR3 DNA: TGTGCCAGCAGTGCCGACGACCCGGGACAGGGGGACGAGCAGTACTTC. Protein product: CASSADDPGQGDEQYF.

This chain uses TRBV10-3 with TRBJ1-1; perhaps TRBD1 as D (6 bases). In germline, CDR1 is ENHRY, CDR2 SYGVKD. The CDR3 is made up of 15 amino acids. V lost 6 bases and J lost 4, with 18 bases in between. CDR3 loop: CAIRPGVGSGTEAFF. The CDR3 region has the DNA TGTGCCATCAGACCAGGGGTGGGGAGCGGCACTGAAGCTTTCTTT.

The chain has TRBV27 and TRBJ1-1; D uncertain. Germline V gene lookup returns CDR1 MNHEY and CDR2 SMNVEV (reference sequence). There are 14 residues in the CDR3. V was trimmed by 6 bases and J by 5 bases, leaving 16 bases between them. The CDR3 DNA follows: TGTGCCAGCAGCGTACACGGTGGGGAGACTGAAGCTTTCTTT. It codes for CASSVHGGETEAFF.

This chain uses TRBV28 with TRBJ2-7, with D possibly matching TRBD2 (5 bases). The V gene lost 4 bases and the J gene lost 1 base, with 11 bases spanning the gap. Looked up from germline, CDR1 is MDHEN and CDR2 is SYDVKM. This CDR3 comprises 14 residues. CDR3 region: CASSWTGLSYEQYF. CDR3 DNA sequence: TGTGCCAGCAGTTGGACTGGTTTATCCTACGAGCAGTACTTC.

J is TRBJ2-7 and V is TRBV5-6; D is undetermined. Germline CDR1 reads SGHDT; CDR2 reads YYEEEE. The ends were cut back, 3 bases at V and 7 bases at J, with 11 bases in the middle. The CDR3 loop spans 12 amino acids. The CDR3 loop is CASSWAGREQYF. In nucleotides, the CDR3 is TGTGCCAGCAGCTGGGCTGGTCGGGAGCAGTACTTC.

J is TRBJ1-2 and V is TRBV14, with D possibly matching TRBD1 (6 bases). V was pared by 1 base and J by 4 bases, with 13 bases between. This CDR3 comprises 15 residues. The germline CDR1 and CDR2 sequences are SGHDN and FVKESK. This chain's CDR3 is CASSQVGGAPYGYTF. The CDR3 DNA reads as TGTGCCAGCAGCCAAGTGGGGGGGGCGCCCTATGGCTACACCTTC.

This clone is judged medium-sized. The CDR3 region is CASSERGGQENEQFF. The CDR3 DNA sequence: TGTGCCAGCAGCGAACGGGGGGGCCAGGAGAATGAGCAGTTCTTC. J is TRBJ2-1 and V is TRBV9, with 8 bases that match TRBD2. CDR1 is SGDLS and CDR2 is YYNGEE in the germline V gene. The CDR3 extends over 15 amino acids. Germline trimming cut 3 bases from V and 7 bases from J; bases unmatched to any gene: 9.

With respect to this clone: An end of the junction does not agree with germline; a read error may underlie this. This same CDR3 is encoded by further DNA sequences in the sample. V and J are TRBV30 and TRBJ1-6, with a weak D call TRBD1 (5 bases). Germline V CDR1 and CDR2: GTSNPN, SVGIG (reference sequence). This CDR3 has 13 residues. CDR3 loop: CAGGSSYNSPLHF. The CDR3, as DNA: TGTGCCGGGGGGAGTTCCTATAATTCCCCCCTCCACTTT.

This chain connects TRBV10-3 to TRBJ1-1; 9 bases fit TRBD1. This CDR3 has 15 residues. The germline CDR1 and CDR2 sequences are ENHRY and SYGVKD. The V segment lost 0 bases and the J segment 7 bases; nucleotides outside the gene matches: 6. The CDR3 DNA reads as TGTGCCATCAGTGAGTCGGACAGGGGCCCGAGTGAAGCTTTCTTT. This translates into CAISESDRGPSEAFF.

The CDR3 region is CASSLISTAYNEQFF. CDR3 nucleotides: TGTGCCAGCAGCTTAATCTCGACAGCCTACAATGAGCAGTTCTTC. This chain joins TRBV7-2 and TRBJ2-1, with D tentatively TRBD1 (5 bases). Trimming took 2 bases from V and 2 from J, leaving 10 bases between them. Germline values: CDR1 SGHTA, CDR2 FQGNSA. The CDR3 length is 15 residues.

The chain carries TRBV20-1 and TRBJ2-7, with no clear D. CDR1 and CDR2 (germline): DFQATT, SNEGSKA (reference sequence). CDR3 size: 11 residues. Trimming cost V 5 bases and J 3 bases, with 8 bases left between them. CDR3 amino acids: CSAQTYYEQYF. The CDR3 DNA is TGCAGTGCTCAAACATACTACGAGCAGTACTTC.